In its sample, the clone carrying this T cell receptor (beta chain) was seen a few times. The CDR3 extends over 15 amino acids. Germline V gene lookup returns CDR1 SNHLY and CDR2 FYNNEI. V lost 1 base to trimming and J lost 0 bases, with 9 bases between them. The data belong to a study of blood T cell repertoires in COVID-19. Study in general: Spain, Italy and the United States supplied samples that represented acute and convalescent COVID-19. Nucleic acid was either cDNA or gDNA, and it came from T cells, B-cell-depleted T cells, or PBMCs.

This study enrolled people aged 18 to 89 from about 24 US geographic areas. Under the authors' procedure: Counts of nucleated cells, estimated from reference gene primer amplification, were obtained. Profiled with immunoSEQ multiplex PCR; TCRdb holds only in-frame clones, not every one. The V and J calls and clone size come from that table; D and trimming were worked out from the DNA. Of some 180,000 clones detected, over 80% appear once; the ten largest clones hold approximately 3%. The sequence derives from a woman aged 25-40 years who had been exposed to COVID-19. V gene TRBV2 combines with J gene TRBJ1-2; no reliable D call. Material: PBMCs or T cells enriched from blood (not recorded which). The CDR3 nucleotides read TGTGCCAGCAGTGAAGAGGCGGCAGCTAACTATGGCTACACCTTC. The encoded protein is CASSEEAAANYGYTF.